The 10 T cell receptor beta chains listed next were all sequenced from one sample in a study of beta chain features in type 1 diabetes. Study-level results: TCRB CDR3s from Type 1 diabetes patients were moderately but significantly shorter in all four CD4+ subsets.

Their specific antigens are unknown. Investigators reverse transcribed all isolated RNA, so they sequenced expressed TCRB transcripts. The table came from immunoSEQ multiplex PCR; TCRdb's copy has only in-frame clones and leaves some out. Of roughly 70,000 clones listed, approximately 47% are singletons. The source material was central memory CD4+ T cells from blood. The origin of the receptors is a young man with type 1 diabetes.

The chain couples TRBV11-2 to TRBJ2-2; 12 nucleotides line up with TRBD2. The junction had 6 bases not matched to a gene; V was cut back by 1 base and J by 6 bases. CDR3 length: 17 amino acids. Germline assignment: CDR1 SGHAT and CDR2 FQNNGV. The CDR3 here is CASSLASGRAFAGELFF. The CDR3 DNA reads TGTGCCAGCAGCTTAGCTAGCGGGAGGGCCTTTGCCGGGGAGCTGTTTTTT.

The sample holds a few counts of this clone. The chain employs TRBV18 and TRBJ1-1, with 9 nucleotides matching TRBD1. This CDR3 is built from 16 residues. CDR1 is KGHSH and CDR2 is LQKENI in the germline V gene. Trimming at V came to 0 bases and at J to 5 bases, leaving 7 bases not matched to a gene. CDR3 sequence reads: CASSPPGTGLGTEAFF. The CDR3 region has the DNA TGTGCCAGCTCACCACCCGGGACAGGGCTGGGGACTGAAGCTTTCTTT. Full variable domain (remainder filled in from reference TRBV18 and TRBJ1-1): NAGVMQNPRHLVRRRGQEARLRCSPMKGHSHVYWYRQLPEEGLKFMVYLQKENIIDESGMPKERFSAEFPKEGPSILRIQQVVRGDSAAYFCASSPPGTGLGTEAFFGQGTRLTVV.

The chain couples TRBV2 to TRBJ1-5; 7 positions agree with TRBD1. CDR3 length equals 15 residues. Trimming at V came to 3 bases and at J to 3 bases, leaving 5 bases not matched to a gene. Germline CDR1 SNHLY, CDR2 FYNNEI. CDR3: CASSEGQTDNQPQHF. DNA of the CDR3: TGTGCCAGCAGTGAGGGACAGACAGACAATCAGCCCCAGCATTTT.

The J gene is TRBJ1-1, the V gene TRBV7-2, with 7 bases that match TRBD1. In germline, CDR1 is SGHTA, CDR2 FQGNSA. V shed 5 bases, J shed 13 bases, and the junction held 13 bases outside the gene matches. The CDR3 is 13 residues long. CDR3 protein: CASSPGGRGEVFF. DNA for the CDR3: TGTGCCAGCAGCCCAGGGGGGCGGGGGGAGGTTTTCTTT.

This clone was detected a few times. The V gene is TRBV30, the J gene TRBJ1-2; D unclear. Germline V CDR1 and CDR2: GTSNPN, SVGIG (reference sequence). This CDR3 region has 11 residues. V dropped 2 bases and J dropped 4 bases, with 5 bases sitting between them. The CDR3 region is CAWSISYGYTF. DNA of the CDR3: TGTGCCTGGAGTATCAGCTATGGCTACACCTTC.

This sequence joins TRBV30 and TRBJ2-5; a possible D gene is TRBD2 (6 bases). With 0 bases removed from V and 1 base from J, the gap between germline ends came to 6 bases. Germline CDR1 reads GTSNPN; CDR2 reads SVGIG (reference sequence). The CDR3 runs 13 residues. The CDR3 region has the DNA TGTGCCTGGAGTGTCGGGGGCCAAGAGACCCAGTACTTC. Protein: CAWSVGGQETQYF.

The rearrangement uses TRBV10-3 and TRBJ1-1, with D hard to call. The V gene lost 0 bases and the J gene lost 0 bases, with 8 bases spanning the gap. This CDR3 contains 15 residues. CDR1 and CDR2 from the germline V gene are ENHRY and SYGVKD. CDR3 sequence (DNA): TGTGCCATCAGTGAGTCTACAGTTATGAACACTGAAGCTTTCTTT. Its protein product is CAISESTVMNTEAFF.

The V and J genes are TRBV12-5 and TRBJ1-1; D perhaps matches TRBD1 (6 bases). Germline CDR1 LGHNT, CDR2 FRNRAP. This CDR3 is 11 amino acids long. V lost 5 bases and J 5 bases, leaving 6 bases between the germline ends. The CDR3: CASGRGTEAFF. The CDR3 nucleotides are TGTGCTAGTGGTAGGGGGACTGAAGCTTTCTTT. Combining the CDR3 with reference TRBV12-5 and TRBJ1-1 gives the whole variable domain DARVTQTPRHKVTEMGQEVTMRCQPILGHNTVFWYRQTMMQGLELLAYFRNRAPLDDSGMPKDRFSAEMPDATLATLKIQPSEPRDSAVYFCASGRGTEAFFGQGTRLTVV.

This sequence joins TRBV12-5 and TRBJ2-5; 7 nucleotides line up with TRBD2. This CDR3 contains 15 residues. Germline V gene data show CDR1 as LGHNT and CDR2 as FRNRAP. V shed 5 bases and J 5 bases; nucleotides not matched to a gene: 11. The CDR3 DNA reads as TGTGCTAGTGGTCCCGGCCTAGCGGATGGGGAGACCCAGTACTTC. It codes for CASGPGLADGETQYF.

The CDR3 DNA reads TGTGCCAGCAGTGGGGCCGGGACACTCGGAGAAAATCAGCCCCAGCATTTT. Its translation is CASSGAGTLGENQPQHF. V and J are TRBV6-1 and TRBJ1-5; D is perhaps TRBD1 (6 bases). Trimming took off 4 bases at V and 4 bases at J, with 20 bases between the two ends. This CDR3 spans 17 amino acids. Germline V CDR1 and CDR2: MNHNS, SASEGT.